A single sample gave rise to the 18 T cell receptor beta chains below, sequenced in a study of blood T cell repertoires in COVID-19. Generated by immunoSEQ multiplex PCR, the TCRdb table keeps only in-frame clones and is missing some. Of some 150,000 clones in the sample, less than 95% are singletons; the top ten hold about 0.55%. The sequenced material came from peripheral blood. The receptors stem from a man aged 50-59 years with acute or convalescent COVID-19.

The chain combines TRBV24-1 with TRBJ2-1, with 7 bases aligning to TRBD2. The CDR3 is made up of 13 amino acids. CDR1 is KGHDR and CDR2 is SFDVKD in the germline V gene. J was trimmed by 2 bases and V by 10 bases; bases with no gene match: 4. As DNA, the CDR3 is TGTGCCACGGCTAGCGGCCCCTACAATGAGCAGTTCTTC. It yields the protein CATASGPYNEQFF.

The CDR3 loop reads CASSSGLADYNEQFF. In DNA form, the CDR3 reads TGTGCCAGCAGCTCTGGACTAGCGGACTACAATGAGCAGTTCTTC. The chain recombines TRBV5-4 with TRBJ2-1; 10 nucleotides align to TRBD2. CDR1 is SGHNT, CDR2 YYREEE, per germline (reference sequence). Losses at the gene ends were 3 bases for V and 3 bases for J; bases not matched to a gene: 3. CDR3 length: 15 residues.

This clone was seen once. The chain employs TRBV29-1 and TRBJ2-1; 9 bases match TRBD2. The CDR3 loop spans 15 amino acids. Germline V lookup: CDR1 SQVTM, CDR2 ANQGSEA. V shed 5 bases, J shed 1 base, and the junction held 6 bases outside the gene matches. The CDR3 here is CSVLGLARSYNEQFF. DNA for the CDR3: TGCAGCGTTCTCGGACTAGCGAGGTCCTACAATGAGCAGTTCTTC.

The chain joins TRBV19 to TRBJ1-1; TRBD1 matches 8 bases. Germline assignment: CDR1 LNHDA and CDR2 SQIVND (reference sequence). This CDR3 is built from 17 residues. V gave up 3 bases and J gave up 0 bases; unmatched junction bases: 9. CDR3 sequence reads: CASSIRQGFVMNTEAFF. The DNA for the CDR3 is TGTGCCAGTAGTATCCGACAGGGGTTTGTGATGAACACTGAAGCTTTCTTT.

The chain has TRBV9 and TRBJ1-4; D might be TRBD1 (5 bases). Per germline, CDR1 SGDLS and CDR2 YYNGEE. Trimming removed 2 bases from V and 7 bases from J, with 15 bases in between. The CDR3 sequence is 15 residues long. The CDR3 DNA reads TGTGCCAGCAGCGTTACAGGTGCACTAAGTGAAAAACTGTTTTTT. Its translation is CASSVTGALSEKLFF.

The rearrangement uses TRBV18 and TRBJ1-1; D is uncertain. Germline V gives CDR1 KGHSH, CDR2 LQKENI. V shed 8 bases and J shed 3 bases, with 13 bases lying between them. The CDR3 runs 13 residues. The CDR3 sequence: CASGIGEDTEAFF. CDR3 coding DNA: TGTGCCAGCGGAATTGGGGAGGACACTGAAGCTTTCTTT.

The chain uses TRBV7-8 and TRBJ1-1; TRBD1 is a possible D gene (6 bases). The CDR3 has 14 residues. The germline V gene encodes CDR1 SGHVS and CDR2 FQNEAQ. V lost 6 bases and J 5 bases, leaving 16 bases between the germline ends. The CDR3 here is CASRPDSYLTEAFF. Written as DNA, the CDR3 is TGTGCCAGCAGACCGGACAGTTATTTGACTGAAGCTTTCTTT.

The chain is built from TRBV19 and TRBJ1-1; 8 positions agree with TRBD1. V shed 3 bases, J shed 6 bases, and the junction held 6 bases outside the gene matches. The germline V gene encodes CDR1 LNHDA and CDR2 SQIVND (reference sequence). This CDR3 comprises 14 residues. This CDR3 is CASSIPGTGAEAFF. Here the CDR3 DNA reads TGTGCCAGTAGTATCCCCGGGACAGGAGCTGAAGCTTTCTTT.

The chain couples TRBV6-2 or TRBV6-3 to TRBJ1-2; D is undetermined. The V and J ends lost 2 bases and 3 bases respectively, with 7 bases between them. CDR1 and CDR2 from the germline V gene are MNHEY and SVGEGT. The CDR3 runs to 13 residues. The CDR3 DNA sequence: TGTGCCAGCAGTTACCCGAGGGACTATGGCTACACCTTC. Residues: CASSYPRDYGYTF.

This clone was detected ten times or more. This chain connects TRBV4-3 to TRBJ1-6; no reliable D call. The ends were cut back, 4 bases at V and 0 bases at J, with 19 bases in the middle. Germline V gives CDR1 LGHNA, CDR2 YSLEER. The CDR3 totals 19 residues. The CDR3 loop is CASSPQKSPGSSYNSPLHF. Here the CDR3 DNA reads TGCGCCAGCAGCCCACAAAAGAGCCCTGGGAGCTCCTATAATTCACCCCTCCACTTT.

V gene TRBV7-9 combines with J gene TRBJ1-6, with D possibly TRBD1 on 6 matching bases. The germline CDR1 and CDR2 sequences are SEHNR and FQNEAQ (reference sequence). Trimming shortened V by 5 bases and J by 0 bases, and 11 bases separated the two germline ends. This CDR3 has 16 residues. The CDR3 coding sequence is TGTGCCAGCAGCCGCACAGGGAGCTCCTATAATTCACCCCTCCACTTT. Protein product: CASSRTGSSYNSPLHF.

The genes are TRBV4-3 and TRBJ1-1; D is perhaps TRBD1 (5 bases). V shed 1 base and J shed 6 bases, with 9 bases lying between them. The CDR3 runs to 13 residues. The V gene's germline CDR1 is LGHNA and CDR2 YSLEER. The CDR3 nucleotides read TGCGCCAGCAGCCAAGGGGCGGGGGCTGAAGCTTTCTTT. Its translation is CASSQGAGAEAFF.

This CDR3 reads CATKRGGNYGYTF. CDR3 bases: TGTGCCACCAAAAGGGGGGGGAACTATGGCTACACCTTC. The rearrangement joins TRBV27 to TRBJ1-2; TRBD1 is a possible D gene (6 bases). CDR3 length equals 13 residues. Trimming stripped 10 bases from V and 2 bases from J, with 14 bases between. The V gene's germline CDR1 is MNHEY and CDR2 SMNVEV (reference sequence).

The chain employs TRBV3-1 (or the pseudogene TRBV3-2) and TRBJ2-3; perhaps TRBD1 as D (6 bases). Deletions cut 2 bases from V and 2 bases from J, with 14 bases between. The length of the CDR3 is 16 residues. Germline V gene data show CDR1 as LGHDT and CDR2 as YNNKEL (reference sequence). CDR3 nucleotides: TGTGCCAGCAGCCAAAGATCCAGGGGCTTCACAGATACGCAGTATTTT. Its translation is CASSQRSRGFTDTQYF.

The chain has TRBV14 and TRBJ1-6, with a tentative D call TRBD1 (5 bases). Trimming took 1 base from V and 4 from J, leaving 20 bases between them. CDR1 and CDR2 from the germline V gene are SGHDN and FVKESK. The CDR3 is made up of 19 amino acids. The CDR3 spells CASSQGSPGQGRYNSPLHF. The CDR3 DNA follows: TGTGCCAGCAGCCAAGGATCCCCCGGACAAGGGCGATATAATTCACCCCTCCACTTT.

This rearrangement joins TRBV12-5 to TRBJ1-1; TRBD1 might be the D (6 bases). V lost 1 base to trimming and J lost 1 base, with 25 bases between them. CDR1 is LGHNT, CDR2 FRNRAP, per germline. The CDR3 runs to 20 residues. The CDR3 sequence: CASGLALARTAPGRNTEAFF. CDR3 nucleotide sequence: TGTGCTAGTGGTTTGGCCCTGGCCAGGACAGCCCCGGGGAGGAACACTGAAGCTTTCTTT.

The rearrangement links TRBV7-3 to TRBJ1-1; D possibly corresponds to TRBD1 (5 bases). CDR1 and CDR2 (germline): SGHTA, FQGTGA. The CDR3 length is 14 residues. V dropped 6 bases and J dropped 3 bases, with 14 bases sitting between them. In nucleotides, the CDR3 is TGTGCCAGCAGTCCTCGGGGGGGAGACACTGAAGCTTTCTTT. As protein: CASSPRGGDTEAFF.

The chain couples TRBV6-5 to TRBJ2-7; 9 positions match TRBD1. Germline V CDR1 and CDR2: MNHEY, SVGAGI. CDR3 length equals 13 residues. Trimming cost V 8 bases and J 7 bases; bases outside gene matches: 9. This CDR3 reads CASRDRVNGEQYV. CDR3 sequence (DNA): TGTGCCAGCCGGGACAGGGTAAATGGGGAGCAGTACGTC.